Listed here are 2 T cell receptor beta chains from one sample, sequenced in a study of graft-versus-host responses after intestinal transplantation. What these receptors recognize is not known. TCRdb's copy holds only in-frame clones and misses some; the assay was immunoSEQ multiplex PCR. This table has roughly 97,000 clones, roughly 91% appearing once. The starting material was unstimulated CD4+ T cells sorted from spleen or lymph node cells, obtained before transplant. The origin of the receptors is a human donor who was the organ donor for an intestinal transplant.

The gene calls are TRBV7-9 and TRBJ1-1; tentatively, D is TRBD1 (6 bases). The CDR3 contains 15 residues. Germline V gene sequence: CDR1 SEHNR, CDR2 FQNEAQ (reference sequence). V lost 6 bases and J lost 1, with 15 bases in between. DNA of the CDR3: TGTGCCAGCAGTCCGTCCGGGACACCGAACACTGAAGCTTTCTTT. This gives the protein CASSPSGTPNTEAFF.

The genes are TRBV27 and TRBJ1-2; 7 positions match TRBD1. Per the germline V gene, CDR1 is MNHEY and CDR2 is SMNVEV (reference sequence). There are 13 residues in the CDR3. The J segment lost 3 bases and the V segment lost 6 bases, leaving 4 bases of the junction unmatched. The CDR3 sequence: CASSRDSYYGYTF. CDR3 coding DNA: TGTGCCAGCAGCCGGGACAGCTACTATGGCTACACCTTC.